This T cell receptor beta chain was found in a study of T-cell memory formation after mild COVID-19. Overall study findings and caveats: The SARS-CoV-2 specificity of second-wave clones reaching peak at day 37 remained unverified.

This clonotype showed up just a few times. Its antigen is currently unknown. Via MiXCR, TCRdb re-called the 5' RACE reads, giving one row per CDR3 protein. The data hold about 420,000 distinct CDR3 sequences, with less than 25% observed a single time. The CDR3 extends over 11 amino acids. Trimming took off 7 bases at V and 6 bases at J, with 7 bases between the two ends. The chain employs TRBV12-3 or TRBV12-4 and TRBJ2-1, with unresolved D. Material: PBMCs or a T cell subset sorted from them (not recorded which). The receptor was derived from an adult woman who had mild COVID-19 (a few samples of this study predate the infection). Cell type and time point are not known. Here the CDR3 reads CASNLGNEQFF. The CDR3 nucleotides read TGTGCCAGCAATCTGGGCAATGAGCAGTTCTTC.